The 8 T cell receptor beta chains reported below all come from one sample, sequenced in a study of Ad26.COV2.S vaccination and SARS-CoV-2 variants. Stated treatment: roughly 20 received Ad26.COV2.S at low or high dose, single or two shots; five or six received placebo; per-sample allocation not given. Day 63 following the first vaccine or placebo injection was when the samples were taken. Sequencing was performed with immunoSEQ multiplex PCR; in TCRdb, only in-frame clones are kept and a portion is missing. The profile shows about 350,000 clones, around 89% of them singletons. The sequencing here drew on peripheral blood, taken in a trial of Ad26.COV2.S vaccine versus placebo. The receptor set was obtained from a person between 18 and 59 years old who received the Ad26.COV2.S COVID-19 vaccine or a placebo.

The chain is built from TRBV4-3 and TRBJ1-1; D is unclear. Trimming shortened V by 0 bases and J by 8 bases, and 13 bases separated the two germline ends. Germline lookup yields CDR1 LGHNA and CDR2 YSLEER. This CDR3 is built from 14 residues. In DNA form, the CDR3 reads TGCGCCAGCAGCCAAGATTACGTAGGCAGCGAAGCTTTCTTT. As protein: CASSQDYVGSEAFF.

This chain joins TRBV5-1 and TRBJ2-1; 7 bases are shared with TRBD1. The CDR3 covers 16 residues. V lost 4 bases to trimming and J lost 0 bases; unmatched junction nucleotides: 7. Looked up from germline, CDR1 is SGHRS and CDR2 is YFSETQ. The CDR3 sequence is CASSSRDSSSYNEQFF. CDR3 sequence (DNA): TGCGCCAGCAGCAGCCGGGACAGCAGCTCCTACAATGAGCAGTTCTTC.

The chain has TRBV5-4 and TRBJ1-6; a possible D gene is TRBD1 (6 bases). The germline gives CDR1 SGHNT, CDR2 YYREEE (reference sequence). The ends were cut back, 0 bases at V and 6 bases at J, with 10 bases in the middle. The CDR3 totals 15 residues. CDR3 sequence reads: CASSLGRGSNSPLHF. In DNA form, the CDR3 reads TGTGCCAGCAGCTTGGGAAGGGGGAGTAATTCACCCCTCCACTTT.

This chain joins TRBV5-1 and TRBJ2-7; 12 positions agree with TRBD1. V trimming: 3 bases; J trimming: 2 bases; junction bases outside the gene matches: 6. The CDR3 runs to 16 residues. CDR1 and CDR2 (germline): SGHRS, YFSETQ. For the CDR3, the DNA is TGCGCCAGCAGCTCCGCGCGGGACAGGGGGCCCTACGAGCAGTACTTC. This encodes CASSSARDRGPYEQYF.

The chain is built from TRBV6-5 and TRBJ1-1; D ambiguous. Germline CDR1 reads MNHEY; CDR2 reads SVGAGI. V lost 6 bases and J 3 bases, leaving 11 bases between the germline ends. The length of the CDR3 is 13 residues. The CDR3 DNA sequence: TGTGCCAGCAGGCTAGAGGCGGACACTGAAGCTTTCTTT. This gives the protein CASRLEADTEAFF.

The V call is TRBV18, the J call TRBJ2-5; 9 bases agree with TRBD1. The CDR3 extends over 17 amino acids. V shed 0 bases and J 4 bases; nucleotides not matched to a gene: 9. Germline loops: CDR1 KGHSH, CDR2 LQKENI. CDR3 amino acids: CASSPPKGQGSLETQYF. The CDR3 DNA reads TGTGCCAGCTCACCACCAAAGGGACAGGGCTCGTTAGAGACCCAGTACTTC. The variable domain in full, completed from reference TRBV18 and TRBJ2-5, reads NAGVMQNPRHLVRRRGQEARLRCSPMKGHSHVYWYRQLPEEGLKFMVYLQKENIIDESGMPKERFSAEFPKEGPSILRIQQVVRGDSAAYFCASSPPKGQGSLETQYFGPGTRLLVL.

V gene TRBV19 combines with J gene TRBJ1-5; 7 bases align to TRBD1. Germline-derived CDR1 and CDR2 are LNHDA and SQIVND (reference sequence). The CDR3 loop spans 13 amino acids. With 5 bases clipped from V and 5 bases from J, the junction kept 3 bases outside the gene matches. The CDR3 coding sequence is TGTGCCAGTAGTTGGACAGGACATCAGCCCCAGCATTTT. It encodes CASSWTGHQPQHF.

The chain uses TRBV27 and TRBJ2-1; a possible D gene is TRBD2 (7 bases). The CDR3 contains 16 residues. With 5 bases removed from V and 2 bases from J, the gap between germline ends came to 16 bases. The germline CDR1 and CDR2 sequences are MNHEY and SMNVEV (reference sequence). The CDR3 loop reads CASSPSRGGAYNEQFF. CDR3 DNA sequence: TGTGCCAGCAGTCCCTCGCGAGGGGGGGCCTACAATGAGCAGTTCTTC.